This passage covers 17 T cell receptor beta chains from one sample sequenced in a study of T cell responses to AZD1222 COVID-19 vaccine. Sequencing used immunoSEQ multiplex PCR; TCRdb keeps in-frame clones, though not all of them. Among over 150,000 clones listed, roughly 90% were seen once. Sequencing used peripheral blood, obtained on day 0 of AZD1222 vaccination. The receptors originated from an adult in good health.

The chain carries TRBV7-2 and TRBJ2-3; D gene unclear. CDR1 and CDR2 from the germline V gene are SGHTA and FQGNSA. The CDR3 is made up of 16 amino acids. V lost 1 base to trimming and J lost 5 bases, with 16 bases between them. This chain's CDR3 is CASSLGLSGPGDTQYF. CDR3 DNA: TGTGCCAGCAGCTTAGGCCTCAGTGGGCCCGGAGATACGCAGTATTTT.

V and J are TRBV6-1 and TRBJ2-5; D remains unclear. V lost 1 base and J lost 5, with 8 bases in between. The CDR3 runs 13 residues. Germline V lookup: CDR1 MNHNS, CDR2 SASEGT. The chain's CDR3 is CASSEGVEETQYF. CDR3 sequence (DNA): TGTGCCAGCAGTGAAGGGGTTGAGGAGACCCAGTACTTC.

This chain uses TRBV7-2 with TRBJ2-2; D gene ambiguous. The ends were cut back, 7 bases at V and 1 base at J, with 10 bases in the middle. This CDR3 comprises 14 residues. Germline V gene sequence: CDR1 SGHTA, CDR2 FQGNSA. CDR3 in amino acids: CASTNNRNTGELFF. DNA of the CDR3: TGTGCCAGCACCAACAACAGGAACACCGGGGAGCTGTTTTTT.

With respect to this clone: One end of the junction fails to match germline, which may point to a read error. V is TRBV4-1 and J is TRBJ1-3; maybe TRBD1 (6 bases). Germline CDR1 is MGHRA and CDR2 is YSYEKL. The CDR3 is made up of 16 amino acids. The CDR3 protein is CASSQDRTEYGNTIYF. CDR3 DNA sequence: TGCGCCAGCAGCCAAGATAGGACAGAATATGGAAACACTATATATTTT.

The chain combines TRBV7-2 with TRBJ2-1; the match to TRBD1 covers 7 bases. Germline trimming cut 5 bases from V and 1 base from J; bases unmatched to any gene: 5. CDR1 is SGHTA and CDR2 is FQGNSA in the germline V gene. The CDR3 consists of 15 residues. The CDR3 region is CASSPDRASYNEQFF. CDR3 DNA: TGTGCCAGCAGCCCAGACAGGGCTTCCTACAATGAGCAGTTCTTC.

This chain connects TRBV18 to TRBJ1-5; 7 bases are a match to TRBD1. Germline values: CDR1 KGHSH, CDR2 LQKENI. The V segment lost 5 bases and the J segment 2 bases; nucleotides outside the gene matches: 0. This CDR3 comprises 13 residues. CDR3 DNA: TGTGCCAGCTCAGACAGGGGCAATCAGCCCCAGCATTTT. Its protein product is CASSDRGNQPQHF.

The genes are TRBV2 and TRBJ1-2, with 8 nucleotides matching TRBD1. CDR3 length: 13 amino acids. Germline V CDR1 and CDR2: SNHLY, FYNNEI. The ends lost 5 bases at V and 8 bases at J; junction bases unmatched: 7. CDR3 sequence: CASSYDRGRGYTF. For the CDR3, the DNA is TGTGCCAGCAGTTATGACAGGGGCCGGGGCTACACCTTC.

V is TRBV18 and J is TRBJ2-1; 7 nucleotides match TRBD1. This CDR3 is built from 15 residues. After removal of 4 bases from V and 4 bases from J, the junction contained 7 bases not matched to a gene. The germline gives CDR1 KGHSH, CDR2 LQKENI. The CDR3 here is CASSRGQTTYNEQFF. For the CDR3, the DNA is TGTGCCAGCTCACGGGGACAGACTACTTACAATGAGCAGTTCTTC.

The chain carries TRBV15 and TRBJ2-3; no definite D call. The CDR3 contains 15 residues. V lost 0 bases and J 6 bases, leaving 13 bases between the germline ends. Germline loops: CDR1 LNHNV, CDR2 YYDKDF (reference sequence). The CDR3 nucleotides are TGTGCCACCAGCAGAGATGTAAGGGCCGCGGATACGCAGTATTTT. Translating it yields CATSRDVRAADTQYF.

This chain's CDR3 is CASASRETNTEAFF. CDR3 DNA: TGTGCCAGTGCATCTAGGGAGACTAACACTGAAGCTTTCTTT. This chain links TRBV19 with TRBJ1-1; no firm D call. Trimming took 8 bases from V and 2 from J, leaving 15 bases between them. Per germline, CDR1 LNHDA and CDR2 SQIVND (reference sequence). The CDR3 has 14 residues.

This CDR3 reads CASSLDGGIGQPQHF. The CDR3 region has the DNA TGCGCCAGCAGCTTGGACGGGGGAATCGGTCAGCCCCAGCATTTT. The chain is built from TRBV5-1 and TRBJ1-5; D perhaps matches TRBD1 (5 bases). The V gene's germline CDR1 is SGHRS and CDR2 YFSETQ. V was shortened by 0 bases and J by 6 bases, with 13 bases between the two germline ends. This CDR3 region has 15 residues. Based on the CDR3 plus reference TRBV5-1 and TRBJ1-5, the full variable domain is KAGVTQTPRYLIKTRGQQVTLSCSPISGHRSVSWYQQTPGQGLQFLFEYFSETQRNKGNFPGRFSGRQFSNSRSEMNVSTLELGDSALYLCASSLDGGIGQPQHFGDGTRLSIL.

This clone was seen only a few times. This chain connects TRBV4-1 to TRBJ2-7, with 9 bases fitting TRBD1. Germline V gene data show CDR1 as MGHRA and CDR2 as YSYEKL. This CDR3 is 16 amino acids long. Germline trimming cut 2 bases from V and 3 bases from J; bases unmatched to any gene: 8. The DNA for the CDR3 is TGCGCCAGCAGCCAAACACCGGGACAGGGAGTCTACGAGCAGTACTTC. Its protein product is CASSQTPGQGVYEQYF.

This clone was seen a single time. This rearrangement joins TRBV30 to TRBJ2-1; 9 bases are a match to TRBD2. CDR3 size: 14 residues. Germline assignment: CDR1 GTSNPN and CDR2 SVGIG (reference sequence). The junction had 7 bases not matched to a gene; V was cut back by 4 bases and J by 6 bases. CDR3 in amino acids: CAWKASGVFNEQFF. The CDR3 DNA follows: TGTGCCTGGAAGGCTAGCGGGGTTTTCAATGAGCAGTTCTTC.

The V call is TRBV6-5, the J call TRBJ1-3; D remains unclear. Germline CDR1 is MNHEY and CDR2 is SVGAGI. CDR3 length: 15 residues. With 0 bases removed from V and 0 bases from J, the gap between germline ends came to 6 bases. CDR3 DNA sequence: TGTGCCAGCAGTTACTCGAAGGGCTCTGGAAACACCATATATTTT. It specifies CASSYSKGSGNTIYF.

The rearrangement uses TRBV5-1 and TRBJ2-5, with D perhaps given as TRBD1 or TRBD2 (5 bases each). In germline, CDR1 is SGHRS, CDR2 YFSETQ. Trimming cost V 0 bases and J 5 bases, with 17 bases left between them. This CDR3 is 16 amino acids long. CDR3 sequence: CASSLVGDLGRETQYF. The CDR3 DNA is TGCGCCAGCAGCTTGGTGGGGGATTTAGGCAGGGAGACCCAGTACTTC. The full variable domain, its missing parts supplied by reference TRBV5-1 and TRBJ2-5, is KAGVTQTPRYLIKTRGQQVTLSCSPISGHRSVSWYQQTPGQGLQFLFEYFSETQRNKGNFPGRFSGRQFSNSRSEMNVSTLELGDSALYLCASSLVGDLGRETQYFGPGTRLLVL.

The gene calls are TRBV18 and TRBJ1-3; D call uncertain. The CDR3 is 16 residues long. Looked up from germline, CDR1 is KGHSH and CDR2 is LQKENI. V gave up 3 bases and J gave up 4 bases, with 16 bases separating them. CDR3 residues: CASSPLGRASGNTIYF. The CDR3 DNA reads TGTGCCAGCTCACCTCTCGGGAGGGCTTCGGGAAACACCATATATTTT.

The chain joins TRBV10-1 to TRBJ2-1, with D perhaps TRBD2 (5 bases). V dropped 2 bases and J dropped 6 bases, with 14 bases sitting between them. The CDR3 contains 15 residues. From germline, CDR1 is WNHNN and CDR2 SYGVQD (reference sequence). CDR3 sequence: CASSESGIGFNEQFF. The CDR3 nucleotides read TGCGCCAGCAGTGAGAGCGGAATAGGTTTCAATGAGCAGTTCTTC.